The 5 T cell receptor beta chains listed next were all sequenced from one sample in a study of T cell repertoires in cytomegalovirus infection. A single record per CDR3 protein comes from TCRdb applying MiXCR to the reads. The profile covers about 830,000 distinct CDR3 sequences, with less than 35% appearing a single time and around 11% taken by the ten largest. These receptors lack a known antigen. Material: cultured CD8+ T cells from PBMCs, obtained from culture after CMV antigen stimulation. Source of these receptors: a human donor in good health (CMV status not recorded). Some clones in this sample may be carry-over from other donors' samples.

This clonotype was observed a few times. This rearrangement joins TRBV10-2 to TRBJ2-3; TRBD2 is a possible D gene (7 bases). The ends were cut back, 3 bases at V and 5 bases at J, with 9 bases in the middle. Germline assignment: CDR1 WSHSY and CDR2 SAAADI. The CDR3 runs 13 residues. The DNA for the CDR3 is TGCGCCAGCAGTGACGGGGGGCGAGATACGCAGTATTTT. Translated, it gives CASSDGGRDTQYF.

This clonotype came up a few times. This chain uses TRBV20-1 with TRBJ2-1, with D possibly being TRBD2 (6 bases). Trimming shortened V by 3 bases and J by 1 base, and 16 bases separated the two germline ends. The CDR3 consists of 16 residues. CDR1 is DFQATT and CDR2 is SNEGSKA in the germline V gene (reference sequence). CDR3 nucleotide sequence: TGCAGTGCTAGTGGAGGGCAGGGAAGGTCCTACAATGAGCAGTTCTTC. Translation gives CSASGGQGRSYNEQFF.

V usage is TRBV19 and J usage is TRBJ1-6, with D hard to call. Trimming took off 1 base at V and 7 bases at J, with 8 bases between the two ends. Germline V gene lookup returns CDR1 LNHDA and CDR2 SQIVND (reference sequence). The CDR3 runs to 14 residues. This CDR3 is CASSIVGRNSPLHF. The CDR3 region has the DNA TGTGCCAGTAGTATAGTGGGCAGAAATTCACCCCTCCACTTT.

The J gene is TRBJ1-1, the V gene TRBV27; D not certain. Germline V gene lookup returns CDR1 MNHEY and CDR2 SMNVEV (reference sequence). V was pared by 6 bases and J by 7 bases, with 12 bases between. The CDR3 runs to 12 residues. CDR3 nucleotide sequence: TGTGCCAGCAGAACGGCAGCAGATGAAGCTTTCTTT. The encoded protein is CASRTAADEAFF.

This chain joins TRBV14 and TRBJ2-7; maybe TRBD2 (7 bases). Germline V gene data show CDR1 as SGHDN and CDR2 as FVKESK. The CDR3 has 13 amino acids. Trimming pared 7 bases from V and 7 bases from J, leaving 17 bases between. Written as DNA, the CDR3 is TGTGCCAGCACCCCCCGGGGGGCTCGGGAGCAGTACGTC. It codes for CASTPRGAREQYV.